What follows are 25 T cell receptor beta chains derived from one specimen sequenced in a study of blood T cells in healthy people across ages. Using a J-beta primer mix together with a sample-barcoded 5' primer, a second PCR was run for about 6 to 12 cycles. Each CDR3 protein gets one entry after TCRdb re-called the 5' RACE reads with MiXCR. This table holds roughly 1,700,000 distinct CDR3 sequences, 28% found once. The material sequenced was blood. Receptors originate from a young woman in good health.

J is TRBJ1-5 and V is TRBV7-2; D remains ambiguous. The CDR3 has 14 residues. CDR1 SGHTA and CDR2 FQGNSA come from the germline V gene. V lost 4 bases and J lost 3, with 10 bases in between. The CDR3 DNA reads TGTGCCAGCAGCTCTAGCATGGCCAATCAGCCCCAGCATTTT. This encodes CASSSSMANQPQHF.

J is TRBJ1-5 and V is TRBV20-1; unclear D gene. Germline V gives CDR1 DFQATT, CDR2 SNEGSKA (reference sequence). This CDR3 has 15 amino acids. Trimming removed 1 base from V and 7 bases from J, with 17 bases in between. In DNA, the CDR3 is TGCAGTGCTAGAGTCGTGGGCAGCTCGGGGCAGCCCCAGCATTTT. This sequence encodes CSARVVGSSGQPQHF.

The rearrangement uses TRBV19 and TRBJ2-7, with 8 bases aligning to TRBD1. Trimming removed 6 bases from V and 2 bases from J; junction bases left unmatched: 6. The germline V gene encodes CDR1 LNHDA and CDR2 SQIVND (reference sequence). This CDR3 comprises 14 residues. CDR3 loop: CASSEQGETYEQYF. CDR3 sequence (DNA): TGTGCCAGTAGCGAACAGGGGGAGACCTACGAGCAGTACTTC.

Details on this clonotype: One junction end disagrees with the germline gene, perhaps due to a read error. V is TRBV20-1 and J is TRBJ2-3; D is ambiguous. The CDR3 has 11 amino acids. Germline V gene lookup returns CDR1 DFQATT and CDR2 SNEGSKA (reference sequence). This CDR3 reads CRARGPDTQYF. CDR3 nucleotide sequence: TGCAGAGCTAGAGGACCAGATACGCAGTATTTT.

Points on this clonotype: A read error may explain this, as a much larger clone is one base away. The rearrangement links TRBV5-1 to TRBJ2-7, with 7 bases identical to TRBD1. CDR3 length: 14 amino acids. Germline lookup yields CDR1 SGHRS and CDR2 YFSETQ. CDR3 residues: CASSWGQIQYELYF. The DNA for the CDR3 is TGCGCCAGCAGCTGGGGACAGATTCAATACGAGCTGTACTTC.

The gene calls are TRBV10-3 and TRBJ2-1, with a possible D match to TRBD2 (6 bases). CDR1 and CDR2 (germline): ENHRY, SYGVKD. Trimming left V 4 bases short and J 0 bases short, with 16 bases between. There are 17 residues in the CDR3. CDR3 in DNA: TGTGCCATCAGTGGAAACTATGAGACTAGCTCCTACAATGAGCAGTTCTTC. This codes for CAISGNYETSSYNEQFF.

This clonotype has a handful of counts. The chain links TRBV7-2 to TRBJ2-1; TRBD2 aligns across 7 bases. The CDR3 spans 14 residues. V trimming: 5 bases; J trimming: 9 bases; junction bases outside the gene matches: 10. Germline V lookup: CDR1 SGHTA, CDR2 FQGNSA. CDR3 loop: CASSSLGGGSEQFF. The CDR3 DNA reads TGTGCCAGCAGCAGCCTTGGGGGGGGAAGTGAGCAGTTCTTC.

The gene calls are TRBV7-9 and TRBJ2-6, with D tentatively TRBD1 (5 bases). The CDR3 is made up of 18 amino acids. In germline, CDR1 is SEHNR, CDR2 FQNEAQ (reference sequence). Trimming left V 3 bases short and J 1 base short, with 16 bases between. CDR3 DNA sequence: TGTGCCAGCAGCTTTCTTAACAGGCTAGGGTCTGGGGCCAACGTCCTGACTTTC. This gives the protein CASSFLNRLGSGANVLTF.

The gene calls are TRBV7-2 and TRBJ1-5; 11 nucleotides align to TRBD1. Trimming took 2 bases from V and 4 from J; bases not matched to a gene: 7. Germline CDR1 and CDR2: SGHTA and FQGNSA. The CDR3 has 17 amino acids. In nucleotides, the CDR3 is TGTGCCAGCAGCTTAAGATCCGGGACAGGGGGGAATCAGCCCCAGCATTTT. Its protein is CASSLRSGTGGNQPQHF.

This clonotype showed up many times. The chain employs TRBV11-2 and TRBJ2-1; TRBD2 matches at 7 bases. The CDR3 is 13 residues long. V gave up 7 bases and J gave up 8 bases; unmatched junction bases: 8. Germline CDR1 reads SGHAT; CDR2 reads FQNNGV. Here the CDR3 reads CASTVSGGDEQFF. CDR3 nucleotide sequence: TGTGCCAGCACCGTATCGGGAGGCGATGAGCAGTTCTTC.

This clonotype has only a few counts. This chain links TRBV20-1 with TRBJ1-2; a weak D match, TRBD1 (5 bases). The germline V gene encodes CDR1 DFQATT and CDR2 SNEGSKA (reference sequence). The CDR3 covers 15 residues. V lost 0 bases and J lost 2, with 13 bases in between. The CDR3 loop reads CSARDPHGGNYGYTF. The CDR3, as DNA: TGCAGTGCTAGAGACCCCCATGGGGGGAACTATGGCTACACCTTC.

The rearrangement joins TRBV24-1 to TRBJ2-1; 8 positions agree with TRBD2. Germline CDR1 reads KGHDR; CDR2 reads SFDVKD. The CDR3 loop spans 17 amino acids. V was clipped by 1 base and J by 0 bases; unmatched bases: 4. Here the CDR3 reads CATSDFPLAGSYNEQFF. DNA for the CDR3: TGTGCCACCAGTGATTTCCCTCTAGCGGGCTCCTACAATGAGCAGTTCTTC.

The CDR3 DNA reads TGCAGTGCTATAACCGGGACAGGAGCCTACGAGCAGTACTTC. Its protein is CSAITGTGAYEQYF. The rearrangement links TRBV20-1 to TRBJ2-7, with TRBD1 matching 8 bases. With V trimmed by 4 bases and J by 2 bases, 7 bases remained unmatched. Germline loops: CDR1 DFQATT, CDR2 SNEGSKA (reference sequence). The CDR3 spans 14 residues.

The chain couples TRBV10-3 to TRBJ2-1; D gene unclear. Germline CDR1 and CDR2: ENHRY and SYGVKD. The ends were cut back, 2 bases at V and 4 bases at J, with 9 bases in the middle. This CDR3 is built from 14 residues. CDR3 DNA sequence: TGTGCCATCAGTGAGACCCAGCAGTACAATGAGCAGTTCTTC. It specifies CAISETQQYNEQFF.

The chain employs TRBV6-5 and TRBJ2-6; D gene unclear. The V gene lost 0 bases and the J gene lost 0 bases, with 12 bases spanning the gap. The CDR3 extends over 18 amino acids. Germline V CDR1 and CDR2: MNHEY, SVGAGI. CDR3 residues: CASSYSGHSSSGANVLTF. CDR3 coding DNA: TGTGCCAGCAGTTACTCAGGGCACTCGAGCTCTGGGGCCAACGTCCTGACTTTC.

V and J are TRBV28 and TRBJ1-1; 10 nucleotides agree with TRBD1. Trimming removed 5 bases from V and 1 base from J; junction bases left unmatched: 7. This CDR3 has 16 residues. Germline CDR1 MDHEN, CDR2 SYDVKM. The chain's CDR3 is CASSPGQGGWNTEAFF. The CDR3 DNA reads as TGTGCCAGCAGTCCAGGACAGGGGGGTTGGAACACTGAAGCTTTCTTT.

This clonotype was found many times. The chain links TRBV7-6 to TRBJ2-1; 7 positions match TRBD2. Germline V gives CDR1 SGHVS, CDR2 FNYEAQ. The junction had 2 bases not matched to a gene; V was cut back by 0 bases and J by 6 bases. The CDR3 loop spans 14 amino acids. CDR3 loop: CASSLAGTTNEQFF. CDR3 sequence (DNA): TGTGCCAGCAGCTTAGCGGGGACTACCAATGAGCAGTTCTTC.

There are a few counts of this clonotype. This rearrangement joins TRBV2 to TRBJ2-3; the match to TRBD2 covers 10 bases. The trim removed 0 bases at V and 6 bases at J, leaving 6 bases unmatched. Looked up from germline, CDR1 is SNHLY and CDR2 is FYNNEI. The CDR3 covers 16 residues. The CDR3 DNA reads TGTGCCAGCAGTGAAGCGGCCAGCGGGGGGGGTGATACGCAGTATTTT. Its protein is CASSEAASGGGDTQYF.

Concerning this clonotype itself: At one boundary the junction diverges from the germline segment, which might be a read error. The genes are TRBV5-1 and TRBJ2-3, with unresolved D. The CDR3 covers 12 residues. CDR1 is SGHRS and CDR2 is YFSETQ in the germline V gene. The CDR3 sequence is CASSIPSDTQYF. The CDR3 bases are TGTGCCAGCAGCATTCCTTCGGATACGCAGTATTTT.

Comments on this clonotype: A much larger clonotype is one base distant, so this may be a read error. The final CDR3 position lacks the conserved phenylalanine or tryptophan, pointing to a likely read error. The chain is built from TRBV10-3 and TRBJ1-2; D unresolved. V shed 2 bases and J shed 3 bases, with 10 bases lying between them. CDR1 is ENHRY, CDR2 SYGVKD, per germline. The CDR3 contains 14 residues. The CDR3 protein is CAISEGISDYGYTI. The CDR3 DNA is TGTGCCATCAGTGAGGGAATCTCGGACTATGGCTACACCATC.

The chain recombines TRBV20-1 with TRBJ2-3; tentatively, D is TRBD2 (6 bases). The CDR3 consists of 16 residues. Per germline, CDR1 DFQATT and CDR2 SNEGSKA (reference sequence). V was clipped by 0 bases and J by 3 bases, with 16 bases between them. The CDR3: CSARDSFAGTTDTQYF. The CDR3 DNA follows: TGCAGTGCTAGAGACTCTTTCGCGGGAACGACAGATACGCAGTATTTT.

The chain uses TRBV28 and TRBJ2-2; TRBD1 matches 7 bases. V dropped 5 bases and J dropped 5; count of bases not matched to a gene: 11. The CDR3 covers 16 residues. CDR1 MDHEN and CDR2 SYDVKM come from the germline V gene. The chain's CDR3 is CASSPLTGSRTGELFF. Written as DNA, the CDR3 is TGTGCCAGCAGTCCGCTGACAGGGAGTAGGACCGGGGAGCTGTTTTTT.

This chain joins TRBV7-2 and TRBJ2-1, with 11 bases fitting TRBD2. Germline lookup yields CDR1 SGHTA and CDR2 FQGNSA. The CDR3 has 19 amino acids. The J segment lost 0 bases and the V segment lost 3 bases, leaving 10 bases of the junction unmatched. CDR3 coding DNA: TGTGCCAGCAGCTTCCCTAGCGGGAGGACCCAAAGCTCCTACAATGAGCAGTTCTTC. Amino acid sequence: CASSFPSGRTQSSYNEQFF.

The CDR3 nucleotides read TGCAGCGGGAGCAAAGCGGGGGATTTCAATGAGCAGTTCTTC. Amino acid sequence: CSGSKAGDFNEQFF. The chain employs TRBV29-1 and TRBJ2-1, with 8 bases matching TRBD2. This CDR3 contains 14 residues. Germline lookup yields CDR1 SQVTM and CDR2 ANQGSEA. The junction had 11 bases not matched to a gene; V was cut back by 7 bases and J by 6 bases.

This clonotype was counted at least ten times. This chain connects TRBV3-1 to TRBJ2-5, with 7 bases matching TRBD1. The ends lost 4 bases at V and 2 bases at J; junction bases unmatched: 7. CDR3 length equals 15 residues. The germline V gene has CDR1 LGHDT and CDR2 YNNKEL (reference sequence). The CDR3 coding sequence is TGTGCCAGCAGCCCACCCGGGACAGCTCAAGAGACCCAGTACTTC. Amino acid sequence: CASSPPGTAQETQYF.